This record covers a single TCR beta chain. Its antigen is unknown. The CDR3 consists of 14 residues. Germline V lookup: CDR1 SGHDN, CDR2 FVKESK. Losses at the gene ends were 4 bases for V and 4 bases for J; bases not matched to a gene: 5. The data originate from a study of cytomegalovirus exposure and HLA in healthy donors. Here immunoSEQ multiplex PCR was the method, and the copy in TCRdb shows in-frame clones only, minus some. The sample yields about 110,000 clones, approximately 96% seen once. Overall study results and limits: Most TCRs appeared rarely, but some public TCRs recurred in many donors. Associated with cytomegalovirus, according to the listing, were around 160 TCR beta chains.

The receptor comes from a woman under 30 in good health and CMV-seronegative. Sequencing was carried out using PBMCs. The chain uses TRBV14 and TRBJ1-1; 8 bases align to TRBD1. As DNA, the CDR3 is TGTGCCAGCAGCCGACAGGGGAGGAGCACTGAAGCTTTCTTT. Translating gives CASSRQGRSTEAFF.